The TCR beta chain under discussion was sequenced for a study of cytomegalovirus exposure and HLA in healthy donors. Use of 60 Vbeta and 13 Jbeta primers characterized the PCR. Per the authors' pipeline: Approximately 86 million unique TCR beta chains, roughly 11 million shared, were counted in a later analysis. Produced via immunoSEQ multiplex PCR; TCRdb's table is partial and in-frame only. V, J and clone size reflect that table, while D and trimming were determined from the DNA. Among 120,000 or so clones listed, over 65% were seen once. This clone was picked up a small number of times. What it recognizes is unknown. This CDR3 has 12 amino acids. CDR1 MDHEN and CDR2 SYDVKM come from the germline V gene. Trimming stripped 10 bases from V and 6 bases from J, with 16 bases between. Study observations and caveats: CMV serostatus was the only immune exposure information that was available.

The chain joins TRBV28 to TRBJ2-7; possible D gene TRBD1, 5 bases. The origin of this receptor is a woman under 40 in good health and CMV-seronegative. The sample comprised PBMCs. The CDR3 region has the DNA TGTGCCACCATGGGAAGGGGTTCCGAGCAGTACTTC. It encodes CATMGRGSEQYF. The full variable domain, its missing parts supplied by reference TRBV28 and TRBJ2-7, is DVKVTQSSRYLVKRTGEKVFLECVQDMDHENMFWYRQDPGLGLRLIYFSYDVKMKEKGDIPEGYSVSREKKERFSLILESASTNQTSMYLCATMGRGSEQYFGPGTRLTVT.